Described below is a single T cell receptor beta chain sequence and its context. These data come from a study of blood T cell repertoires in COVID-19. Germline V gene lookup returns CDR1 SGHTA and CDR2 FQGNSA. The CDR3 covers 16 residues. V gave up 5 bases and J gave up 7 bases; unmatched junction bases: 12. Clones were sequenced by immunoSEQ multiplex PCR, and TCRdb holds only the in-frame ones, with some missing. The sample includes 90,000 to 130,000 clones, about three quarters of them seen just once. This TCR derives from a woman older than 75 with active or convalescent COVID-19. The specimen sequenced was peripheral blood. The chain is built from TRBV7-2 and TRBJ1-5; 9 bases map to TRBD1. The CDR3 DNA sequence: TGTGCCAGCAGCATATCCGGGACAGGGTTATTGCAGCCCCAGCATTTT. Encoded protein: CASSISGTGLLQPQHF. The full variable domain, with the rest looked up from reference TRBV7-2 and TRBJ1-5, is GAGVSQSPSNKVTEKGKDVELRCDPISGHTALYWYRQSLGQGLEFLIYFQGNSAPDKSGLPSDRFSAERTGGSVSTLTIQRTQQEDSAVYLCASSISGTGLLQPQHFGDGTRLSIL.